One T cell receptor (beta chain) is described in this entry. Its antigen is unidentified. Looked up from germline, CDR1 is SGHNT and CDR2 is YENEEA. CDR3 size: 17 residues. V was cut by 0 bases and J by 0 bases, with 11 bases left in between. This entry is derived from a study of cytomegalovirus exposure and HLA in healthy donors. General study findings and limits: Despite most TCR sequences being rare, some public TCRs occurred in many donors. For most subjects, TCR beta sequences were reported to predict HLA-A and HLA-B alleles with accuracy. Previous analysis showed most TCR beta V segments were productive about 90% or about 30% of the time. Some V segments, TRBV6-2 and TRBV6-3 among them, were indistinguishable and were therefore excluded.

PCR amplification relied on 60 Vbeta primers (plus 13 Jbeta primers). TCRdb's table, derived via immunoSEQ multiplex PCR, lists solely in-frame clones and lacks some. Of under 60,000 clones in the sample, roughly 80% were seen once. Sequencing was carried out using PBMCs. The sequence was collected from a middle-aged woman in good health and CMV-seropositive. V usage is TRBV11-3 and J usage is TRBJ2-2; D unclear. In DNA, the CDR3 is TGTGCCAGCAGCTTAGATTTGCGGAGCGCGAACACCGGGGAGCTGTTTTTT. It translates to CASSLDLRSANTGELFF.